The following is a TCR beta chain sequence with its context. These data belong to a study of identical twins. The CDR3 contains 13 residues. Germline V lookup: CDR1 KGHSH, CDR2 LQKENI. The V end lost 3 bases, the J end lost 7 bases, and 12 bases lay between the germline ends. MiXCR, run by TCRdb on the 5' RACE reads, gives a single entry per CDR3 protein. In the table there are hundreds of thousands of distinct CDR3 sequences, more than 20% of which are singletons. A further study also used this sample, focusing on yellow fever vaccine responses in identical twins.

The sequence came from a woman aged 18-29 years in good health. Sequenced input: CD4+ T cells sorted from blood. The chain links TRBV18 to TRBJ2-5; tentative D call: TRBD2 (6 bases). The CDR3 is CASSPTSWATQYF. CDR3 sequence (DNA): TGTGCCAGCTCACCGACTAGTTGGGCGACCCAGTACTTC.